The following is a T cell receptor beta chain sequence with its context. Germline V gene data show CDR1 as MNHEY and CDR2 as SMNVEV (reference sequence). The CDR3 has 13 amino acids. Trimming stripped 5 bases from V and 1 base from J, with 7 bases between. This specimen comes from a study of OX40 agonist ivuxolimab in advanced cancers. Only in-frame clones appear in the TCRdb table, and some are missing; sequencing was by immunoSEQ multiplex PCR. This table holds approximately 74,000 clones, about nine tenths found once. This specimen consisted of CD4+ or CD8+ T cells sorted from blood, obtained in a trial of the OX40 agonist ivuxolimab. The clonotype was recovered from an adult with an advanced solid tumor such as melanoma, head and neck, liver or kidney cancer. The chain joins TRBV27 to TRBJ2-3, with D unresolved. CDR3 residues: CASSLKRTDTQYF. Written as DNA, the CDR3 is TGTGCCAGCAGTCTAAAGCGCACAGATACGCAGTATTTT.